A single sample is the source of the 17 T cell receptor beta chains below, sequenced in a study of patients and donors after allogeneic stem cell transplantation. TCRdb reanalysed the RT-PCR reads using MiXCR and keeps one entry per CDR3 protein. The sample records 150,000 to 200,000 distinct CDR3 sequences, approximately 30% being singletons. The sample comprised blood, either unsorted or a sorted T cell fraction (not recorded which). These receptors all come from a human donor who was either an allogeneic HSCT recipient or a stem cell or donor lymphocyte infusion donor (not recorded which). It is not recorded whose cells these are; they may come from a transplant donor.

This sequence joins TRBV6-5 and TRBJ2-5; weak D call: TRBD1 (6 bases). This CDR3 contains 12 residues. The V end was cut by 2 bases, the J end by 7 bases, with 8 bases between. Germline V gene sequence: CDR1 MNHEY, CDR2 SVGAGI. The DNA of the CDR3 is TGTGCCAGCAGTTACGGGGGCGCGACCCAGTACTTC. Translation gives CASSYGGATQYF.

The chain joins TRBV4-3 to TRBJ2-1; a possible D gene is TRBD2 (6 bases). V gave up 0 bases and J gave up 9 bases, with 18 bases separating them. Germline CDR1 and CDR2: LGHNA and YSLEER. This CDR3 has 16 residues. The DNA for the CDR3 is TGCGCCAGCAGCCAAGATACCCCCGGGAGTGGCGGTGAGCAGTTCTTC. Translating it yields CASSQDTPGSGGEQFF.

This clonotype has only a few counts. The gene calls are TRBV7-8 and TRBJ2-1; no firm D call. V lost 7 bases to trimming and J lost 3 bases, with 10 bases between them. CDR1 SGHVS and CDR2 FQNEAQ come from the germline V gene. The CDR3 sequence is 13 residues long. This CDR3 is CASTPVNYNEQFF. In DNA form, the CDR3 reads TGTGCCAGCACCCCTGTAAACTACAATGAGCAGTTCTTC.

V usage is TRBV27 and J usage is TRBJ1-5; 9 nucleotides line up with TRBD1. The length of the CDR3 is 15 residues. V lost 8 bases to trimming and J lost 6 bases; unmatched junction nucleotides: 11. Per the germline V gene, CDR1 is MNHEY and CDR2 is SMNVEV (reference sequence). CDR3 sequence: CASRSGQGLFQPQHF. Here the CDR3 DNA reads TGTGCCAGCCGTTCCGGACAGGGGTTATTTCAGCCCCAGCATTTT.

This clonotype came up a few times. This sequence joins TRBV29-1 and TRBJ2-1; 9 bases match TRBD1. The CDR3 loop spans 11 amino acids. The germline V gene has CDR1 SQVTM and CDR2 ANQGSEA. The junction had 2 bases not matched to a gene; V was cut back by 6 bases and J by 8 bases. CDR3 sequence: CSVGTGHEQFF. The DNA for the CDR3 is TGCAGCGTGGGGACAGGGCATGAGCAGTTCTTC.

This clonotype was counted many times. The chain uses TRBV29-1 and TRBJ1-6, with 7 nucleotides matching TRBD1. This CDR3 region has 14 residues. The germline gives CDR1 SQVTM, CDR2 ANQGSEA. Losses at the gene ends were 6 bases for V and 5 bases for J; bases not matched to a gene: 7. The CDR3: CSVKTGWDNSPLHF. For the CDR3, the DNA is TGCAGCGTCAAGACAGGGTGGGATAATTCACCCCTCCACTTT.

In this sample, this clonotype turned up many times. V usage is TRBV12-3 or TRBV12-4 and J usage is TRBJ1-2; D is perhaps TRBD1 (6 bases). The germline V and J ends were trimmed by 6 bases and 8 bases, with 13 bases remaining between them. The CDR3 loop spans 12 amino acids. This chain's CDR3 is CASSPNRVGYTF. The CDR3 DNA reads as TGTGCCAGCAGCCCGAACAGGGTAGGCTACACCTTC.

The rearrangement links TRBV5-4 to TRBJ2-5; possibly TRBD1 for D (6 bases). Per the germline V gene, CDR1 is SGHNT and CDR2 is YYREEE (reference sequence). Between the trimmed V and J ends, which lost 0 bases and 4 bases, there was a span of 16 bases. CDR3 size: 16 residues. The DNA for the CDR3 is TGTGCCAGCAGCTTGGCCGAGGGGGTGGCGAGAGAGACCCAGTACTTC. Protein: CASSLAEGVARETQYF.

The sample holds a few counts of this clonotype. The V call is TRBV27, the J call TRBJ2-7, with D maybe TRBD2 (5 bases). The CDR3 extends over 15 amino acids. V was pared by 0 bases and J by 1 base, with 10 bases between. Germline V gives CDR1 MNHEY, CDR2 SMNVEV (reference sequence). CDR3: CASSLSQRESYEQYF. CDR3 in DNA: TGTGCCAGCAGTTTATCCCAGAGGGAGTCCTACGAGCAGTACTTC.

The chain uses TRBV30 and TRBJ1-1, with 9 positions matching TRBD1. The junction had 6 bases not matched to a gene; V was cut back by 4 bases and J by 0 bases. Germline V lookup: CDR1 GTSNPN, CDR2 SVGIG (reference sequence). This CDR3 region has 15 residues. This CDR3 reads CAWMRTGALNTEAFF. The CDR3 DNA is TGTGCCTGGATGAGGACAGGGGCCTTGAACACTGAAGCTTTCTTT.

The gene calls are TRBV5-1 and TRBJ2-1, with 10 bases matching TRBD1. The CDR3 length is 14 residues. With 3 bases clipped from V and 7 bases from J, the junction kept 4 bases outside the gene matches. Germline V CDR1 and CDR2: SGHRS, YFSETQ. CDR3 nucleotide sequence: TGCGCCAGCAGCTCTGGACAGGGGGTAAATGAGCAGTTCTTC. This translates into CASSSGQGVNEQFF.

This rearrangement joins TRBV5-1 to TRBJ2-7; 8 bases are a match to TRBD1. The CDR3 totals 12 residues. Germline V CDR1 and CDR2: SGHRS, YFSETQ. The V segment lost 5 bases and the J segment 6 bases; nucleotides outside the gene matches: 4. Written as DNA, the CDR3 is TGCGCCAGCAGGGACGACAGGGGCGAGCAGTACTTC. This encodes CASRDDRGEQYF. Complete variable domain (other parts from reference TRBV5-1 and TRBJ2-7): KAGVTQTPRYLIKTRGQQVTLSCSPISGHRSVSWYQQTPGQGLQFLFEYFSETQRNKGNFPGRFSGRQFSNSRSEMNVSTLELGDSALYLCASRDDRGEQYFGPGTRLTVT.

This clonotype has a handful of counts. This chain joins TRBV10-3 and TRBJ2-1; 7 bases fit TRBD2. The CDR3 contains 14 residues. Germline CDR1 ENHRY, CDR2 SYGVKD. V was pared by 10 bases and J by 4 bases, with 10 bases of the junction left unmatched. CDR3 amino acids: CATARERGYNEQFF. For the CDR3, the DNA is TGTGCCACTGCGCGGGAGAGAGGGTACAATGAGCAGTTCTTC.

The chain joins TRBV9 to TRBJ2-7, with 8 bases matching TRBD2. The CDR3 contains 15 residues. Germline values: CDR1 SGDLS, CDR2 YYNGEE. With 0 bases clipped from V and 4 bases from J, the junction kept 6 bases outside the gene matches. The CDR3: CASSVGTGLAYEQYF. DNA for the CDR3: TGTGCCAGCAGCGTAGGAACAGGACTAGCTTACGAGCAGTACTTC.

This sequence joins TRBV20-1 and TRBJ2-1; D possibly corresponds to TRBD1 (6 bases). The CDR3 consists of 13 residues. The V end was cut by 6 bases, the J end by 2 bases, with 11 bases between. CDR1 is DFQATT and CDR2 is SNEGSKA in the germline V gene (reference sequence). CDR3 sequence: CSARDIAYNEQFF. The CDR3 DNA reads TGCAGTGCCCGGGACATCGCCTACAATGAGCAGTTCTTC.

This chain uses TRBV4-2 with TRBJ2-7; 15 bases map to TRBD2. The CDR3 has 16 residues. Per germline, CDR1 LGHNA and CDR2 YNFKEQ. V lost 7 bases, J lost 4 bases, and 8 bases stayed unmatched. CDR3 region: CASTKGGTSGRYEQYF. The DNA of the CDR3 is TGTGCCAGCACCAAAGGGGGGACTAGCGGGAGGTACGAGCAGTACTTC.

V is TRBV5-5 and J is TRBJ2-7; 7 nucleotides agree with TRBD2. Looked up from germline, CDR1 is SGHKS and CDR2 is YYEKEE (reference sequence). V lost 2 bases and J lost 2; bases outside the gene matches: 4. The CDR3 contains 14 residues. CDR3 coding DNA: TGTGCCAGCAGCTTCCAGCGGGGAACCTACGAGCAGTACTTC. This codes for CASSFQRGTYEQYF.